This entry lists 9 T cell receptor beta chains sequenced from one sample in a study of cytomegalovirus exposure and HLA in healthy donors (dated 2017 in TCRdb). To prepare the library, the immunoSEQ multiplex PCR assay was applied. For the multiplex PCR, a mixture combining 60 forward primers for TCR Vbeta segments and 13 reverse primers for TCR Jbeta segments was used. As stored in TCRdb, this immuneACCESS dataset retains in-frame rearrangements with V and J assigned. A fraction of the clones does not appear; measured against another copy, unresolved V genes explain less than half of the discrepancy, and the remainder lacks a known reason. The sample table shows about 170,000 clones, and approximately 85% are seen once. Together, the top ten hold 0.96% of the sample. Source material: PBMCs. These receptors came from a girl aged 2-10 years in good health and CMV-seropositive.

This clone was counted a single time. The CDR3 region is CASSDPPGETQYF. The CDR3 coding sequence is TGTGCCAGCAGTGACCCCCCGGGGGAGACCCAGTACTTC. This chain uses TRBV28 with TRBJ2-5; D may be TRBD2 (5 bases). CDR1 is MDHEN, CDR2 SYDVKM, per germline. V shed 5 bases and J shed 5 bases, with 12 bases lying between them. The CDR3 extends over 13 amino acids.

The gene calls are TRBV30 and TRBJ2-2, with TRBD2 as a possible D gene (6 bases). Germline CDR1 is GTSNPN and CDR2 is SVGIG (reference sequence). The V end lost 3 bases, the J end lost 8 bases, and 19 bases lay between the germline ends. The CDR3 extends over 15 amino acids. CDR3 sequence reads: CAWRGWEAVPGELFF. CDR3 bases: TGTGCCTGGAGGGGTTGGGAGGCGGTCCCTGGGGAGCTGTTTTTT.

The chain has TRBV19 and TRBJ1-5; no clear D. This CDR3 contains 15 residues. The V gene lost 7 bases and the J gene lost 4 bases, with 17 bases spanning the gap. Germline CDR1 is LNHDA and CDR2 is SQIVND (reference sequence). CDR3 sequence (DNA): TGTGCCAGTATGGTCGGGGTGCTATCAAATCAGCCCCAGCATTTT. This translates into CASMVGVLSNQPQHF.

The gene calls are TRBV2 and TRBJ2-7; D call uncertain. The V and J ends lost 1 base and 1 base respectively, with 11 bases between them. Germline V CDR1 and CDR2: SNHLY, FYNNEI. The CDR3 sequence is 15 residues long. Here the CDR3 DNA reads TGTGCCAGCAGTGAAGGGGCAGCCGAGTCCTACGAGCAGTACTTC. It translates to CASSEGAAESYEQYF.

The gene calls are TRBV6-5 and TRBJ2-5; D perhaps matches TRBD2 (5 bases). The germline CDR1 and CDR2 sequences are MNHEY and SVGAGI. CDR3 size: 12 residues. Trimming shortened V by 6 bases and J by 5 bases, and 10 bases separated the two germline ends. The CDR3 DNA reads as TGTGCCAGCAGCCGAGAGCGGGAGACCCAGTACTTC. Translated, it gives CASSRERETQYF.

The J gene is TRBJ2-2, the V gene TRBV7-9; 9 nucleotides align to TRBD1. After removal of 3 bases from V and 1 base from J, the junction contained 3 bases not matched to a gene. CDR1 and CDR2 (germline): SEHNR, FQNEAQ (reference sequence). The CDR3 totals 16 residues. The CDR3 reads CASSLDRGLNTGELFF. In nucleotides, the CDR3 is TGTGCCAGCAGCTTGGACAGGGGCCTGAACACCGGGGAGCTGTTTTTT.

In its sample, this clone was seen once. The V gene is TRBV5-1, the J gene TRBJ2-2; 9 bases fit TRBD2. The CDR3 consists of 17 residues. V lost 0 bases and J lost 2; bases outside the gene matches: 5. CDR1 and CDR2 (germline): SGHRS, YFSETQ. CDR3 sequence: CASSLVRGLANTGELFF. CDR3 coding DNA: TGCGCCAGCAGCTTGGTTAGGGGACTAGCAAACACCGGGGAGCTGTTTTTT. The whole variable domain, filled in from reference TRBV5-1 and TRBJ2-2, reads KAGVTQTPRYLIKTRGQQVTLSCSPISGHRSVSWYQQTPGQGLQFLFEYFSETQRNKGNFPGRFSGRQFSNSRSEMNVSTLELGDSALYLCASSLVRGLANTGELFFGEGSRLTVL.

The V and J genes are TRBV30 and TRBJ2-6; D uncertain. V was pared by 4 bases and J by 5 bases, with 9 bases between. The CDR3 sequence is 13 residues long. In germline, CDR1 is GTSNPN, CDR2 SVGIG (reference sequence). CDR3 sequence reads: CAWTANRANVLTF. In DNA, the CDR3 is TGTGCCTGGACCGCAAACAGGGCCAACGTCCTGACTTTC.

The genes are TRBV28 and TRBJ1-6, with 11 bases identical to TRBD1. Germline values: CDR1 MDHEN, CDR2 SYDVKM. V shed 4 bases and J 14 bases; nucleotides not matched to a gene: 7. The CDR3 has 14 amino acids. The CDR3 sequence: CASSSGTGGRSLHF. The CDR3 DNA follows: TGTGCCAGCAGTTCAGGGACAGGGGGTAGGTCCCTCCACTTT.